Following are 21 T cell receptor beta chains from one sample sequenced in a study of CD8+CD57+ T cells in acquired aplastic anemia. The study profiled TCR beta VDJ and CDR3 using genomic DNA as template. TCRdb re-called the reads through MiXCR, storing one row per CDR3 protein. The data show more than 150,000 distinct CDR3 sequences, less than 50% seen once. Patients selected for sequencing had displayed CD8+CD57+ cell expansion by flow cytometry. Specimen: sorted CD4+, CD8+, or CD8+CD57+ T cells (not recorded which) from PBMCs. These receptors were collected from a human donor with aplastic anemia.

V usage is TRBV24-1 and J usage is TRBJ2-3; TRBD2 agrees at 7 bases. The germline CDR1 and CDR2 sequences are KGHDR and SFDVKD. The V and J ends lost 5 bases and 0 bases, in that order; junction bases with no gene match: 4. This CDR3 is 15 amino acids long. DNA of the CDR3: TGTGCCACCAGTGCCCCTAGCGGCAGCACAGATACGCAGTATTTT. Protein: CATSAPSGSTDTQYF.

J is TRBJ1-5 and V is TRBV24-1; D gene ambiguous. The V end lost 5 bases, the J end lost 5 bases, and 18 bases lay between the germline ends. There are 16 residues in the CDR3. Germline V gene data show CDR1 as KGHDR and CDR2 as SFDVKD. The CDR3 reads CATSAPDGVSDQPQHF. CDR3 sequence (DNA): TGTGCCACCAGTGCCCCGGACGGGGTGTCGGATCAGCCCCAGCATTTT.

This clonotype turned up a few times. V is TRBV24-1 and J is TRBJ2-5; 8 bases are a match to TRBD1. With V trimmed by 11 bases and J by 2 bases, 6 bases remained unmatched. The germline gives CDR1 KGHDR, CDR2 SFDVKD. The CDR3 has 13 residues. CDR3: CAMWDRMQETQYF. The CDR3 DNA follows: TGTGCCATGTGGGACAGGATGCAAGAGACCCAGTACTTC.

V is TRBV12-3 or TRBV12-4 and J is TRBJ1-2; tentatively, D is TRBD1 (5 bases). The CDR3 has 13 residues. The ends were cut back, 8 bases at V and 6 bases at J, with 16 bases in the middle. The CDR3 loop is CASGQGEPDGYTF. The DNA for the CDR3 is TGTGCCAGCGGGCAAGGGGAACCGGATGGCTACACCTTC.

A note on this clonotype: The germline gene is not matched at one end of the junction; a read error may be the cause. This chain's CDR3 is CASPHPLHLPGGLNTGEPFF. CDR3 bases: TGTGCCAGTCCACACCCCCTACACCTACCAGGGGGGTTGAACACCGGGGAGCCGTTTTTT. The chain employs TRBV19 and TRBJ2-2; possibly TRBD1 for D (7 bases). The CDR3 consists of 20 residues. CDR1 is LNHDA and CDR2 is SQIVND in the germline V gene (reference sequence).

The chain has TRBV9 and TRBJ2-2; weak D call: TRBD2 (6 bases). V was cut by 1 base and J by 0 bases, with 13 bases left in between. Germline V gene lookup returns CDR1 SGDLS and CDR2 YYNGEE. This CDR3 is 17 amino acids long. CDR3 DNA sequence: TGTGCCAGCAGCGTAAGGAGGGACCAAGCGAACACCGGGGAGCTGTTTTTT. Translating it yields CASSVRRDQANTGELFF.

This clonotype was detected ten times or more. The rearrangement links TRBV6-1 to TRBJ1-2, with D unclear. Trimming left V 3 bases short and J 2 bases short, with 22 bases between. The CDR3 runs to 18 residues. Germline V CDR1 and CDR2: MNHNS, SASEGT. CDR3 nucleotide sequence: TGTGCCAGCAGTGAGCGACACTCACCGACCTACCTAAACTATGGCTACACCTTC. Its translation is CASSERHSPTYLNYGYTF.

V is TRBV5-1 and J is TRBJ2-4; 10 bases agree with TRBD2. Germline CDR1 reads SGHRS; CDR2 reads YFSETQ. The CDR3 sequence is 16 residues long. Trimming removed 0 bases from V and 11 bases from J; junction bases left unmatched: 11. This chain's CDR3 is CASSLGQAGGPGFQYF. The CDR3 bases are TGCGCCAGCAGCTTGGGTCAAGCGGGGGGGCCGGGCTTTCAGTACTTC.

This clonotype occurred many times. The CDR3: CASTLGGLGNTIYF. CDR3 nucleotides: TGTGCCAGTACCCTCGGGGGGCTAGGAAACACCATATATTTT. The chain couples TRBV6-1 to TRBJ1-3, with D possibly matching TRBD1 (6 bases). The CDR3 extends over 14 amino acids. The germline gives CDR1 MNHNS, CDR2 SASEGT. V was pared by 9 bases and J by 4 bases, with 16 bases between.

V is TRBV20-1 and J is TRBJ2-5; 8 bases match TRBD2. V shed 7 bases and J 5 bases; nucleotides not matched to a gene: 18. In germline, CDR1 is DFQATT, CDR2 SNEGSKA (reference sequence). This CDR3 has 16 residues. The CDR3, as DNA: TGCAGTGGAGGGAGCGGGGGTAGTAGGAGAGGGGAGACCCAGTACTTC. It is translated as CSGGSGGSRRGETQYF.

The chain carries TRBV7-9 and TRBJ2-3, with D uncertain. The CDR3 covers 10 residues. Germline V lookup: CDR1 SEHNR, CDR2 FQNEAQ (reference sequence). Trimming shortened V by 8 bases and J by 5 bases, and 5 bases separated the two germline ends. The CDR3 here is CASDIDTQYF. CDR3 nucleotide sequence: TGTGCCAGCGATATAGATACGCAGTATTTT.

CDR3 sequence reads: CASSSDYIYEQYF. CDR3 DNA: TGTGCCAGCAGTTCCGACTACATCTACGAGCAGTACTTC. The chain joins TRBV6-5 to TRBJ2-7; D is possibly TRBD2 (5 bases). The germline V gene encodes CDR1 MNHEY and CDR2 SVGAGI. There are 13 residues in the CDR3. Trimming took off 4 bases at V and 3 bases at J, with 10 bases between the two ends.

The genes are TRBV29-1 and TRBJ2-5, with a weak D call TRBD2 (5 bases). Per germline, CDR1 SQVTM and CDR2 ANQGSEA. The V end lost 3 bases, the J end lost 2 bases, and 10 bases lay between the germline ends. The CDR3 totals 13 residues. The CDR3 sequence is CSVDPGLQETQYF. The CDR3 DNA is TGCAGCGTTGATCCTGGACTTCAAGAGACCCAGTACTTC.

The J gene is TRBJ2-1, the V gene TRBV6-5; D gene uncertain. Germline values: CDR1 MNHEY, CDR2 SVGAGI. This CDR3 is 11 amino acids long. V dropped 0 bases and J dropped 10 bases, with 4 bases sitting between them. CDR3 DNA sequence: TGTGCCAGCAGTTACTCAACCGAGCAGTTCTTC. Encoded protein: CASSYSTEQFF.

This clonotype was counted only a few times. The chain is built from TRBV28 and TRBJ1-4, with D tentatively TRBD1 (6 bases). Per germline, CDR1 MDHEN and CDR2 SYDVKM. The length of the CDR3 is 14 residues. Deletions cut 3 bases from V and 7 bases from J, with 12 bases between. The DNA for the CDR3 is TGTGCCAGCAGTTTGGGGGGGCTCGGTGAAAAACTGTTTTTT. Amino acids: CASSLGGLGEKLFF. The variable domain in full, with the rest retrieved from reference TRBV28 and TRBJ1-4, is DVKVTQSSRYLVKRTGEKVFLECVQDMDHENMFWYRQDPGLGLRLIYFSYDVKMKEKGDIPEGYSVSREKKERFSLILESASTNQTSMYLCASSLGGLGEKLFFGSGTQLSVL.

V usage is TRBV10-3 and J usage is TRBJ2-7; unclear D gene. This CDR3 has 12 amino acids. V was pared by 11 bases and J by 4 bases, with 15 bases between. Germline assignment: CDR1 ENHRY and CDR2 SYGVKD. In DNA form, the CDR3 reads TGTGCCGCAAATGACGACGCGTACGAGCAGTACTTC. Translating it yields CAANDDAYEQYF.

This clonotype showed up many times. This chain connects TRBV2 to TRBJ2-3; 9 bases align to TRBD2. Germline V gene data show CDR1 as SNHLY and CDR2 as FYNNEI. V lost 6 bases to trimming and J lost 7 bases; unmatched junction nucleotides: 11. This CDR3 spans 15 amino acids. CDR3 loop: CASRGGTSPSNTQYF. CDR3 nucleotides: TGTGCCAGCAGGGGGGGGACTAGCCCTTCTAATACGCAGTATTTT.

This clonotype was found a few times. V is TRBV18 and J is TRBJ2-3; 11 nucleotides line up with TRBD2. Germline assignment: CDR1 KGHSH and CDR2 LQKENI. This CDR3 spans 15 amino acids. Germline trimming cut 6 bases from V and 6 bases from J; bases unmatched to any gene: 8. The CDR3 region is CASSTGGLAGDTQYF. The CDR3 DNA follows: TGTGCCAGCTCGACAGGCGGACTAGCGGGCGATACGCAGTATTTT.

The chain joins TRBV7-9 to TRBJ2-7, with D perhaps matching TRBD2 (5 bases). The CDR3 is 13 residues long. CDR1 and CDR2 from the germline V gene are SEHNR and FQNEAQ (reference sequence). V was cut by 10 bases and J by 3 bases, with 16 bases left in between. CDR3 nucleotides: TGTGCCAACTTGGACTTGAAAGACTACGAGCAGTACTTC. Protein product: CANLDLKDYEQYF.

This clonotype was detected only a few times. The V and J genes are TRBV6-1 and TRBJ1-1; 10 bases fit TRBD1. J was trimmed by 2 bases and V by 6 bases; bases with no gene match: 6. Per germline, CDR1 MNHNS and CDR2 SASEGT. This CDR3 has 15 amino acids. The chain's CDR3 is CASREGQGRNTEAFF. The CDR3 nucleotides are TGTGCCAGCAGGGAGGGACAGGGGCGTAACACTGAAGCTTTCTTT.

The V call is TRBV15, the J call TRBJ1-1, with D possibly TRBD1 on 6 matching bases. In germline, CDR1 is LNHNV, CDR2 YYDKDF (reference sequence). V gave up 3 bases and J gave up 10 bases, with 21 bases separating them. This CDR3 has 15 amino acids. CDR3 loop: CATSSTPGQVFGAFF. The CDR3 coding sequence is TGTGCCACCAGCAGTACACCGGGACAAGTGTTTGGAGCTTTCTTT.